The rows below give T cell receptor beta chains drawn from one sample of a study of cytotoxic CD8 clonotypes in ibrutinib-treated CLL. Method: immunoSEQ multiplex PCR; TCRdb's copy keeps in-frame clones and lacks some. There are fewer than 70,000 clones in the sample; around 68% occur only once, and roughly 45% lies in the top ten. The starting material was PBMCs, obtained after 12 months of ibrutinib treatment. The receptors originated from a human donor with chronic lymphocytic leukemia. Each CDR3 is given with its conserved first and last residue. A D gene is named only where the DNA matches it firmly. Only part of the rows carry a size: once, few, many, or a class if the clone is expanded.

D gene: NA
clone size: NA
V gene: TRBV28
CDR3 protein: CASRRGWTPKGQETQYF

D gene: TRBD2
clone size: many
V gene: TRBV6-6
CDR3 protein: CASRDRTSGNNEQFF

D gene: TRBD1
clone size: NA
V gene: TRBV15
CDR3 protein: CATSRERQGAYGYTF

D gene: TRBD2
clone size: NA
V gene: TRBV5-4
CDR3 protein: CASSSLAGTDTQYF

D gene: NA
clone size: NA
V gene: TRBV11-2
CDR3 protein: CASSGYRNTEAFF

D gene: TRBD2
clone size: NA
V gene: TRBV9
CDR3 protein: CASSVALAGGENEQFF

D gene: TRBD1
clone size: NA
V gene: TRBV11-2
CDR3 protein: CASSLGQGREQYF

D gene: NA
clone size: NA
V gene: TRBV7-9
CDR3 protein: CASSTTSITYNEQFF

D gene: NA
clone size: NA
V gene: TRBV18
CDR3 protein: CASSLGQPNTGELFF

D gene: NA
clone size: NA
V gene: TRBV28
CDR3 protein: CASSLKFPDTQYF

D gene: NA
clone size: NA
V gene: TRBV10-3
CDR3 protein: CAISDNSGPQGTQYF

D gene: TRBD2
clone size: once
V gene: TRBV5-1
CDR3 protein: CASSLAGGGTYEQYF

D gene: NA
clone size: few
V gene: TRBV5-1
CDR3 protein: CASSLASSYEQYF

D gene: NA
clone size: NA
V gene: TRBV6-5
CDR3 protein: CASSAGPTAPEQYF

D gene: TRBD1
clone size: NA
V gene: TRBV28
CDR3 protein: CASSSRGTGDYEQYF

D gene: TRBD2
clone size: few
V gene: TRBV11-1
CDR3 protein: CASSLGLADEQYF

D gene: NA
clone size: NA
V gene: TRBV13
CDR3 protein: CASSSAHREQYF

D gene: NA
clone size: NA
V gene: TRBV18
CDR3 protein: CASSPWVSGTGELFF

D gene: NA
clone size: NA
V gene: TRBV10-3
CDR3 protein: CAIEAGPWGTDTQYF

D gene: NA
clone size: NA
V gene: TRBV5-1
CDR3 protein: CASSSSGGNYGYTF

D gene: TRBD2
clone size: NA
V gene: TRBV18
CDR3 protein: CASSQAGSNTGELFF

D gene: NA
clone size: NA
V gene: TRBV18
CDR3 protein: CASSPPGGSGELFF

D gene: NA
clone size: NA
V gene: TRBV4-1
CDR3 protein: CASSHPWSYEQFF

D gene: NA
clone size: once
V gene: TRBV15
CDR3 protein: CATSRGGPGYTF

D gene: NA
clone size: NA
V gene: TRBV2
CDR3 protein: CASTPPHTTGHPEQFF

D gene: NA
clone size: NA
V gene: TRBV5-5
CDR3 protein: CASSLGPMNTEAFF

D gene: TRBD2
clone size: NA
V gene: TRBV29-1
CDR3 protein: CSVRGGSVNEQFF

D gene: TRBD2
clone size: NA
V gene: TRBV6-5
CDR3 protein: CASSYQRDLYNEQFF

D gene: NA
clone size: NA
V gene: TRBV18
CDR3 protein: CASSPPDRRSETQYF

D gene: NA
clone size: NA
V gene: TRBV27
CDR3 protein: CASSLTSGNTIYF

D gene: NA
clone size: NA
V gene: TRBV7-2
CDR3 protein: CASSLAWDPTYEQYF

D gene: NA
clone size: NA
V gene: TRBV5-1
CDR3 protein: CASSWRQLLAKNIQYF

D gene: NA
clone size: NA
V gene: TRBV7-2
CDR3 protein: CASSLARLEGHTQYF

D gene: TRBD2
clone size: NA
V gene: TRBV5-4
CDR3 protein: CASSMTSGRYIDEQYF

D gene: TRBD1
clone size: few
V gene: TRBV27
CDR3 protein: CASRNFTGTGLYYGYTF

D gene: NA
clone size: once
V gene: TRBV9
CDR3 protein: CASGGGAEYHPQHF

D gene: NA
clone size: NA
V gene: TRBV29-1
CDR3 protein: CSVEGGGRTDTQYF

D gene: TRBD2
clone size: NA
V gene: TRBV11-3
CDR3 protein: CASSAAGEGSETQYF

D gene: NA
clone size: NA
V gene: TRBV5-1
CDR3 protein: CASSLAVGGGYGYTF

D gene: NA
clone size: few
V gene: TRBV5-3
CDR3 protein: CASSPGPGTPEQYF

D gene: TRBD1
clone size: NA
V gene: TRBV6-6
CDR3 protein: CASSQQGHNEQFF

D gene: NA
clone size: NA
V gene: TRBV6-6
CDR3 protein: CASSYSSQASHEQYF

D gene: TRBD1
clone size: NA
V gene: TRBV13
CDR3 protein: CASSYWTGGNPETQYF

D gene: NA
clone size: few
V gene: TRBV7-3
CDR3 protein: CASSFGRDTEAFF

D gene: NA
clone size: NA
V gene: TRBV27
CDR3 protein: CASSPLLTSSYEQYF

D gene: TRBD1
clone size: few
V gene: TRBV27
CDR3 protein: CASSRDSLRSNQPQHF

D gene: NA
clone size: NA
V gene: TRBV27
CDR3 protein: CASSLSQGLYGYTF

D gene: TRBD1
clone size: NA
V gene: TRBV5-1
CDR3 protein: CASSSPQGAGETQYF

D gene: NA
clone size: few
V gene: TRBV10-2
CDR3 protein: CASSEGGNYGYTF

D gene: TRBD1
clone size: NA
V gene: TRBV7-2
CDR3 protein: CASSWTGDYEQYF

D gene: NA
clone size: NA
V gene: TRBV4-1
CDR3 protein: CASSHDRFFGELFF

D gene: NA
clone size: NA
V gene: TRBV5-1
CDR3 protein: CASSLSRVSGANVLTF

D gene: NA
clone size: NA
V gene: TRBV5-7
CDR3 protein: CASSLGTIQETQYF

D gene: NA
clone size: once
V gene: TRBV18
CDR3 protein: CASSPLRGGDTEAFF

D gene: NA
clone size: NA
V gene: TRBV5-1
CDR3 protein: CASSLARSIRGDLYYGYTF

D gene: TRBD1
clone size: NA
V gene: TRBV7-2
CDR3 protein: CASSSGQGAGTGELFF

D gene: TRBD1
clone size: NA
V gene: TRBV29-1
CDR3 protein: CSAGGQGPYEQYF